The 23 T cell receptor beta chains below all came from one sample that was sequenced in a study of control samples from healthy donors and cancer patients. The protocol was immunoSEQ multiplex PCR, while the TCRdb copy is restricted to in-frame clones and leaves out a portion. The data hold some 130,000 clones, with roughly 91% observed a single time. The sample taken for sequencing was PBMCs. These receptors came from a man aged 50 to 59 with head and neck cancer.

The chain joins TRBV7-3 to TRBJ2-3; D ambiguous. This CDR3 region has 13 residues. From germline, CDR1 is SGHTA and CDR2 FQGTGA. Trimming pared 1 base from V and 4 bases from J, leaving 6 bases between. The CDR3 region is CASSLSPADTQYF. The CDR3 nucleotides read TGTGCCAGCAGCTTAAGCCCGGCAGATACGCAGTATTTT. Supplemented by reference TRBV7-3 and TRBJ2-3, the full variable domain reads GAGVSQTPSNKVTEKGKYVELRCDPISGHTALYWYRQSLGQGPEFLIYFQGTGAADDSGLPNDRFFAVRPEGSVSTLKIQRTERGDSAVYLCASSLSPADTQYFGPGTRLTVL.

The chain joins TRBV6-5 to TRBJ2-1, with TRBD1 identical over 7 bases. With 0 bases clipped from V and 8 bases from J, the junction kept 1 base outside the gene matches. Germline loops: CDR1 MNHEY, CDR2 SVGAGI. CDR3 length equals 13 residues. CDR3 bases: TGTGCCAGCAGTTACTCGCAGGGGGATGAGCAGTTCTTC. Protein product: CASSYSQGDEQFF.

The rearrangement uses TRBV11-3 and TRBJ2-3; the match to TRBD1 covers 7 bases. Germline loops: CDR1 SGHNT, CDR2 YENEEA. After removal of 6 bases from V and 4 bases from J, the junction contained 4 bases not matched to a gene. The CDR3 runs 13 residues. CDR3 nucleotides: TGTGCCAGCAGTTCCGGGACAGCAGATACGCAGTATTTT. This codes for CASSSGTADTQYF.

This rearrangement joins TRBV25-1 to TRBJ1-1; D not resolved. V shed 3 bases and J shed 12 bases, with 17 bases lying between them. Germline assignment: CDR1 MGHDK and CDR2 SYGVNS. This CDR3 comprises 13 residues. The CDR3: CASSDGTGGRSFF. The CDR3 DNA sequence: TGTGCCAGCAGTGATGGTACGGGCGGGAGGTCTTTCTTT.

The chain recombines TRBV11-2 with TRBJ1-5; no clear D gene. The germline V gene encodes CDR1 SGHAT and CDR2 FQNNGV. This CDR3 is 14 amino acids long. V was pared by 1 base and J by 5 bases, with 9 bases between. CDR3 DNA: TGTGCCAGCAGCTTAGGATCAGGTTATCAGCCCCAGCATTTT. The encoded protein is CASSLGSGYQPQHF.

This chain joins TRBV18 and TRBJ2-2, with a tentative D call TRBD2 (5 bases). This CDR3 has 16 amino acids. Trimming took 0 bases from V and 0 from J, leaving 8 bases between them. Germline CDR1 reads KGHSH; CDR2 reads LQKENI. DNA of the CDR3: TGTGCCAGCTCACCACCGCTAGCTGCGAACACCGGGGAGCTGTTTTTT. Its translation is CASSPPLAANTGELFF.

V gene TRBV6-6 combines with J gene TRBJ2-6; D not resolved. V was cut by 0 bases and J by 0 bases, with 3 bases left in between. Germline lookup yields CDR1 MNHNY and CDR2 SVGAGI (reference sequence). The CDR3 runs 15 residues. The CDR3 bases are TGTGCCAGCAGTTACTCGGGCTCTGGGGCCAACGTCCTGACTTTC. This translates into CASSYSGSGANVLTF.

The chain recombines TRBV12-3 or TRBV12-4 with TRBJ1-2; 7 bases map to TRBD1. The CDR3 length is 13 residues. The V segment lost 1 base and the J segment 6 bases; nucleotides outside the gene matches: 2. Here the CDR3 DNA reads TGTGCCAGCAGTTTAGGACAGGGAGATGGCTACACCTTC. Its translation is CASSLGQGDGYTF.

The CDR3 loop reads CASSSPPQRGTQETQYF. The DNA for the CDR3 is TGCGCCAGCAGCTCCCCACCCCAGCGGGGGACACAAGAGACCCAGTACTTC. The V gene is TRBV5-1, the J gene TRBJ2-5; 8 nucleotides line up with TRBD2. The V and J ends lost 3 bases and 2 bases, in that order; junction bases with no gene match: 12. The CDR3 runs to 17 residues. Germline lookup yields CDR1 SGHRS and CDR2 YFSETQ.

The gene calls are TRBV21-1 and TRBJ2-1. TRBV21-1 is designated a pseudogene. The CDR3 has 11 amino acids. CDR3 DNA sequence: TGTGCCAGCAGCAATTTCTTACAGCAGTTCTTC. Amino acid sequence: CASSNFLQQFF.

CDR3 coding DNA: TGTGCCTGGAGTGTACTTGAAAAACTGTTTTTT. Translated, it gives CAWSVLEKLFF. This chain joins TRBV30 and TRBJ1-4; D not certain. Germline CDR1 is GTSNPN and CDR2 is SVGIG (reference sequence). This CDR3 comprises 11 residues. Trimming left V 0 bases short and J 7 bases short, with 3 bases between.

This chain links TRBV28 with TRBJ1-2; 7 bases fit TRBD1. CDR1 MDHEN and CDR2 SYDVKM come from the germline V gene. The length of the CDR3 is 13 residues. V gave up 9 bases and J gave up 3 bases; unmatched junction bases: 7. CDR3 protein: CASRGGMHYGYTF. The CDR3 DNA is TGTGCCAGTCGAGGGGGCATGCACTATGGCTACACCTTC.

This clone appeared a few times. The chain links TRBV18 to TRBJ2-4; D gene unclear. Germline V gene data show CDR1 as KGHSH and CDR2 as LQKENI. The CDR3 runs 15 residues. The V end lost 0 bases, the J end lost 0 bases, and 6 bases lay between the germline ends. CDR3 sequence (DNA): TGTGCCAGCTCACCACCCCTACAAGCCAAAAACATTCAGTACTTC. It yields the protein CASSPPLQAKNIQYF. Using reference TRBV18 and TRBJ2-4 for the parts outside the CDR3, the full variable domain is NAGVMQNPRHLVRRRGQEARLRCSPMKGHSHVYWYRQLPEEGLKFMVYLQKENIIDESGMPKERFSAEFPKEGPSILRIQQVVRGDSAAYFCASSPPLQAKNIQYFGAGTRLSVL.

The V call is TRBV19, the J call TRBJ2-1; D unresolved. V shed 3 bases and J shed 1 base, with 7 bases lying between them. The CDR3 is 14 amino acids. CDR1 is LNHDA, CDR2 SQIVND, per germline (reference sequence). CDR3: CASSIGVSYNEQFF. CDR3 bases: TGTGCCAGTAGTATTGGCGTGTCCTACAATGAGCAGTTCTTC.

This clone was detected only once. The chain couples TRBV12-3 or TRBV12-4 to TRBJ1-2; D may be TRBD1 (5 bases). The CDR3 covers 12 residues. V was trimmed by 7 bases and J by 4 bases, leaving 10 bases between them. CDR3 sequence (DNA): TGTGCCAGCACCCGGGGCCCCTATGGCTACACCTTC. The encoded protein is CASTRGPYGYTF.

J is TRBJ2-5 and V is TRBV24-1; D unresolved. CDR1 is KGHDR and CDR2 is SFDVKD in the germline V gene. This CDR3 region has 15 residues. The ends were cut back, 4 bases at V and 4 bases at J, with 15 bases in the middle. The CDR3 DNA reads TGTGCCACCAGTGACCCGAGATGGCGAGGAGAGACCCAGTACTTC. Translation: CATSDPRWRGETQYF.

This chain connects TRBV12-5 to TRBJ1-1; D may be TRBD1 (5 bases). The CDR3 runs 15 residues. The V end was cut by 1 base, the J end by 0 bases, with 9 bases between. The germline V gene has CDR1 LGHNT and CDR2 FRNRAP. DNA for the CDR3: TGTGCTAGTGGTTTGGGACAGACCATGAACACTGAAGCTTTCTTT. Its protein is CASGLGQTMNTEAFF.

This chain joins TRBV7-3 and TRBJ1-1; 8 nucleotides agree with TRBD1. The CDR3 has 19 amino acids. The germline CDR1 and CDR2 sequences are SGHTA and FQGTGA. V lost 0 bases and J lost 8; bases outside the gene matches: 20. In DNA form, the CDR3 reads TGTGCCAGCAGCTTAACGATGAGAGGGGGACAGGCCGAATTAAGGGAAGCTTTCTTT. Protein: CASSLTMRGGQAELREAFF.

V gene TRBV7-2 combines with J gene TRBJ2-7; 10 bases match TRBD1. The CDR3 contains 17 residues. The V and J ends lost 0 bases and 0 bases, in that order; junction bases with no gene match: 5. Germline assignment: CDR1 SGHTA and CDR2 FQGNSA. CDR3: CASSLAFRTGGSYEQYF. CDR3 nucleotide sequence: TGTGCCAGCAGCTTAGCGTTCCGGACAGGGGGCTCCTACGAGCAGTACTTC.

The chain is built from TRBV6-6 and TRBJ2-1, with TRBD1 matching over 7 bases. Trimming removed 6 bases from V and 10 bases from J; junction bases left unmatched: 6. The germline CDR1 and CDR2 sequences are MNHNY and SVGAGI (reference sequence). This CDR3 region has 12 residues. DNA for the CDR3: TGTGCCAGCAGCCCAGACAGGGACGAGCAGTTCTTC. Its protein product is CASSPDRDEQFF.

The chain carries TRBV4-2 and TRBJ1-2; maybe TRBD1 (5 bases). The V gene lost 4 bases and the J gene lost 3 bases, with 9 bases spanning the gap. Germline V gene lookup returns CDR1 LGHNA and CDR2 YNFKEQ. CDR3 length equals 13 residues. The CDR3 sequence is CASSPEGDYGYTF. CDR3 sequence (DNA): TGTGCCAGCAGCCCTGAAGGGGACTATGGCTACACCTTC.

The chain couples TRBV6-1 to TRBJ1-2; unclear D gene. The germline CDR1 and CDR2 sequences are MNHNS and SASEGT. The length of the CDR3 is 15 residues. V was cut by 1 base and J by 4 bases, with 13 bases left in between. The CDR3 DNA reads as TGTGCCAGCAGTGAAGGGAAGGTTGGTGGCTATGGCTACACCTTC. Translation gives CASSEGKVGGYGYTF.

This CDR3 is CASSSDRTDTQYF. In DNA form, the CDR3 reads TGTGCCAGCAGCTCGGACCGCACAGATACGCAGTATTTT. The chain links TRBV7-8 to TRBJ2-3; D remains ambiguous. Trimming left V 4 bases short and J 1 base short, with 6 bases between. Germline V gives CDR1 SGHVS, CDR2 FQNEAQ. The CDR3 is 13 amino acids.